This T cell receptor (beta chain) stems from a study of Ad26.COV2.S vaccination and SARS-CoV-2 variants. The repertoire was sequenced with immunoSEQ multiplex PCR; TCRdb's copy has only in-frame clones and lacks some. This sample has roughly 380,000 clones, with about nine tenths found just once. CDR1 MNHEY and CDR2 SVGAGI come from the germline V gene. This CDR3 spans 14 amino acids. V trimming: 7 bases; J trimming: 5 bases; junction bases outside the gene matches: 11. A word on this clone: Its matching antigen is unknown.

Study outcomes and limitations: Total T cell responses were possibly underestimated by TCR breadth and depth analyses.

Stated treatment: around 19 received Ad26.COV2.S at low or high dose, single or two shots; roughly five received placebo; per-sample allocation not given. Day 63 after the first injection of vaccine or placebo was the sampling time. Sequencing was performed on peripheral blood, taken in a trial of Ad26.COV2.S vaccine versus placebo. The chain employs TRBV6-5 and TRBJ2-7; 7 nucleotides align to TRBD1. The receptor was isolated from a person between 18 and 65 years old who received the Ad26.COV2.S COVID-19 vaccine or a placebo. The CDR3 DNA reads as TGTGCCAGCACCCAAGGGGGCAGGACGGACGAGCAGTACTTC. It codes for CASTQGGRTDEQYF.